The entry below gives a single T cell receptor beta chain sequence along with its context. The table lists this clone with a count of one. There is no known antigen for this receptor. The sample holds no much larger clone one base away, and base qualities are not on file. There are 16 amino acids in the CDR3, from cysteine to phenylalanine inclusive. The read is trimmed to its CDR3 DNA, 48 bases read in frame from base 1. The germline V gene (reference sequence) provides CDR1 MNHNY and CDR2 SVGAGI. V sheds 1 base and J sheds 3 bases, leaving 14 bases between their ends. The method behind the library was the immunoSEQ multiplex PCR assay. For the multiplex PCR, a mixture combining 60 forward primers for TCR Vbeta segments and 13 reverse primers for TCR Jbeta segments was used. A multiplex PCR assay on genomic DNA amplified the CDR3 region of rearranged TCR beta genes. Amplified TCR beta libraries were sequenced as 87-base-pair reads on the Illumina HiSeq System. In the original analysis: In a later analysis, some 80 million unique TCR beta chains were counted across the 500 to 850 repertoires, and roughly 11 million of these chains were shared by at least two donors. Raw reads were error-corrected and collapsed into unique sequences by a nearest-neighbor algorithm in which closely related sequences were merged to remove PCR and sequencing errors. Alignment of CDR3 sequences to IMGT reference sequences was used to assign V, D and J gene segments. For a sequence to be retained, at least a six-nucleotide match to both a V gene segment and a J gene segment was required. A rearrangement counted as productive if the CDR3 had no stop codons and remained in frame with V and J, and every other rearrangement counted as non-productive. CDR3 was defined according to IMGT convention as the region running from the second conserved V-encoded cysteine to the conserved J-encoded phenylalanine. In an earlier analysis of approximately 500 of the donors, sequences lacking an unambiguous match to a single V gene segment were excluded. An earlier analysis of 587 of the donors called V segments functional above 56.7% productive rearrangements and segregating when the between-donor standard deviation exceeded 5%. To diagnose cytomegalovirus status from the catalog of TCR beta chain sequences, a statistical classification framework was built. In a later analysis, TCR nucleotide sequences were compared against IMGT/GENE-DB human TR gene sequences so that V and J genes could be assigned. The TCRdist pipeline was used in a later analysis to assign CDR3 sequences and most-parsimonious VDJ recombination scenarios. In a later analysis, every TCR beta chain was defined by the combination of its CDR3 amino acid sequence and its V-gene family, and reads without a unique V-gene family were dropped. As a way to deal with suspected cross-contamination and a sequencing artifact, a later analysis dropped 450 to 600 nucleotide sequences that were highly shared and had low generation probability. For each public chain, a later analysis derived a clonal expansion index from normalized ranks of inferred template counts within each repertoire. Generation probabilities in a later analysis came from a VDJ recombination model fitted to out-of-frame rearrangements, and those results were checked against IGoR. In a later analysis, TCR-TCR, TCR-HLA and TCR-CMV co-occurrence was scored with hypergeometric tests, and a repertoire-size bias correction was applied to TCR pairs. To estimate false discovery rates, a later analysis permuted the HLA or CMV assignments 20 times. In a later analysis, co-occurring TCRs were grouped with DBSCAN, and TCRdist sequence similarity was added when clustering was performed within HLA-allele-positive subsets. Co-occurrence clustering excluded repertoires with fewer than 30,000 or more than 120,000 public chains, plus five with anomalous nucleotide sharing. Here the immuneACCESS table is served through TCRdb, limited to in-frame sequences with V and J called. Missing clones are a known gap in these copies; in checked studies unresolved V genes cover under half, and the rest lacks a known reason. V and J calls and clone size are copied from that table; D and trimming were computed from the DNA. In all, the sample holds over 150,000 clones, and less than 85% of those were seen once. The ten largest make up about 0.64% of the sample.

This sample stems from a study of cytomegalovirus exposure and HLA in healthy donors (TCRdb year 2017). Concerning the study at large: An earlier analysis of 587 of the donors reported roughly 300 Gb of sequence data and 117 million unique TCR beta sequences obtained from about 179 million T cells. The study combined high-throughput TCR immunosequencing, statistical association of individual TCRs with disease status, and machine learning to predict cytomegalovirus infection status. Because of strong linkage in the cohort, 5 or 6 DR-DQ haplotypes were treated as single units for association and clustering. HLA typing covered class I and class II loci at four-digit resolution. The study aimed to test whether cataloging public T cell receptors could reveal signatures of past pathogen exposure. The number of donors typed differed by locus, with about 629-640 for A, B, C, DRB1 and DQB1, roughly 520 for DQA1, nearly 610 for DPA1, and roughly 450 for DPB1. Of the approximately 370 genotyped donors, 70% to 90% were placed in the genetic ancestry cluster associated with self-reported Caucasian donors. Along with the 666-subject first cohort, a separate validation cohort of around 110 different subjects was used. To decide whether each TCR beta V gene segment behaved as functional or pseudogenic, an earlier analysis of fewer than 750 of the donors relied on high-throughput TCR beta sequencing. Rather than using new phenotypic data, the later analysis identified candidate immune exposures from TCR beta sequences and from how often those sequences occurred across donors. Among 300 to 500 genotyped donors of the cohort, an average of about 220,000 unique TCR beta nucleotide sequences was sequenced per donor, of which 15% to 20% were non-productive. A later genetic analysis took genome-wide SNP genotypes for about 55% of the 666 donors and used that subset as a discovery cohort. All discovery cohort repertoires had been generated using a single sequencing platform. A later analysis re-examined previously published TCR beta repertoires from just over 650 donors and added high-resolution HLA genotyping to investigate patterns of TCR occurrence. An early release covering over 500 HLA-typed donors comprised about 320 gigabases of sequencing data and tens of millions of unique TCR sequences. Donor age, sex, ethnicity and CMV serostatus were compiled alongside the repertoire data. The study used immunosequencing to profile the T cell repertoires of 670 or so subjects and linked those repertoires to cytomegalovirus serostatus.

The cohort comprised several hundred healthy bone marrow donors. At the time of sampling, all cohort members were nominally healthy, though unrecorded immune exposures were likely present. The donor was CMV seronegative and belonged to the group of around 350 seronegative cohort members. A peripheral blood sample was collected from each donor, and TCR beta sequencing was performed on peripheral blood mononuclear cells. Genomic DNA extraction from the blood cell samples was performed with the Qiagen DNeasy Blood Extraction Kit. The investigation overall reported the following: A later analysis associated about 18,000 TCR beta sequences with specific HLA alleles at a false discovery rate of 0.05. A cluster of highly shared sequence variants was judged likely to represent a technical artifact of the sequencing pipeline. The authors suggested that the approach could potentially be generalized to other disease states and immunological phenotypes. Compared with equally common non-associated chains, HLA-associated TCR beta chains in a later analysis were more clonally expanded and had lower generation probabilities. In this cohort, only TCR beta chains were sequenced, and detectable features were limited by the absence of alpha or paired-chain data. Most CMV-associated TCR beta chains appeared to be HLA-restricted in a later analysis, and the HLA associations seemed to be driven largely by CMV exposure. Some IMGT-functional V segments, including TRBV6-2 and TRBV6-3, could not be told apart with the 87-base-pair reads, so those segments were excluded. The classifier was reported to diagnose cytomegalovirus status with high specificity and sensitivity in both the original cohort and the validation cohort. In the study, some 160 TCR beta chains were listed as associated with cytomegalovirus. A further reported finding was that TCR beta sequences accurately predicted the HLA-A and HLA-B alleles for most subjects in the first cohort. The presence/absence analyses assumed that sequencing depth was roughly uniform across donors, and that assumption may not be true. Across donors, most TCR sequences were observed very rarely, whereas some public TCRs were present in many individuals. Broadly in line with IMGT annotations, most TCR beta V segments showed up in productive rearrangements about 87% or about 30% of the time in an earlier analysis of about 500 of the donors. Because some donors lacked HLA typing at each locus, the association tests relied only on the typed subset. Three of the identified cytomegalovirus-associated TCR beta chains were confirmed in vitro to be specific for cytomegalovirus antigens. V-gene and J-gene trimming of TCR beta chains was associated with a missense DCLRE1C variant in a later genetic analysis, and the association was replicated in an independent cohort. A later analysis found that TCR association rates varied across HLA loci, with DRB1 alleles showing the most associated TCRs and HLA-C alleles the fewest. Because counts were too low, roughly 18 rarely observed V segments, including chromosome 9 orphons, were left out of the earlier analysis of about 620 of the donors. For the cohort, immune exposure information was limited to CMV serostatus. In a later genetic analysis, fewer N-insertions in productive TCRs were reported among donors in an Asian-associated ancestry cluster than the roughly 700-donor mean. Linkage disequilibrium might explain the correlated functional status among segregating V segments, but an unknown experimental factor could not be ruled out. When HLA alleles, especially DR and DQ, strongly co-occurred, attributing TCR associations to individual alleles was difficult. According to a later analysis, parvovirus B19, influenza, CMV and Epstein-Barr virus appeared linked to several top co-occurrence clusters.

The chain links TRBV6-6 with TRBJ2-3; TRBD1 is perhaps the D gene, given 6 matching bases. The sequencing sample was made of PBMCs. This clonotype was sampled from a boy aged 10-17 years in good health and CMV-seronegative. At the DNA level, the sequence is TGTGCCAGCAGTTACTTGTCGGCAGGGGTTACAGATACGCAGTATTTT. The encoded protein is CASSYLSAGVTDTQYF.